These 8 T cell receptor beta chains were sequenced from one sample in a study of radiation and T cells in renal cell carcinoma. Treatment here: 15 Gy SBRT to primary tumor, nephrectomy 4 weeks later. Sequenced by immunoSEQ multiplex PCR; TCRdb stores in-frame clones only, minus some. The data contain 15,000 to 20,000 clones, less than 65% of them singletons. The starting material was tumor tissue, obtained from a patient whose treatment included radiotherapy and nephrectomy. The receptors originated from a man aged 50-60 years with renal cell carcinoma.

This clone was observed a few times. This chain uses TRBV2 with TRBJ2-2, with 9 bases that match TRBD2. CDR1 and CDR2 from the germline V gene are SNHLY and FYNNEI. With V trimmed by 5 bases and J by 5 bases, 9 bases remained unmatched. The CDR3 consists of 16 residues. The DNA for the CDR3 is TGTGCCAGCAGTCCCTCTAGCGGGGAGGGGACCGGGGAGCTGTTTTTT. It encodes CASSPSSGEGTGELFF.

This chain uses TRBV30 with TRBJ1-2; no definite D call. The CDR3 runs to 15 residues. Deletions cut 4 bases from V and 3 bases from J, with 18 bases between. Germline V lookup: CDR1 GTSNPN, CDR2 SVGIG (reference sequence). CDR3 protein: CAWNNGLGEYYGYTF. The CDR3 nucleotides are TGTGCCTGGAACAACGGGCTTGGGGAATACTATGGCTACACCTTC.

The gene calls are TRBV7-2 and TRBJ2-5; 7 bases align to TRBD1. CDR3 size: 13 residues. CDR1 is SGHTA and CDR2 is FQGNSA in the germline V gene. The ends lost 5 bases at V and 5 bases at J; junction bases unmatched: 5. The CDR3 coding sequence is TGTGCCAGCAGCCTAGTCAGGGGGGAGACCCAGTACTTC. Translating gives CASSLVRGETQYF.

This clone is termed medium-sized. The chain couples TRBV10-1 to TRBJ2-7; D may be TRBD1 or TRBD2 (5 bases each). Germline CDR1 and CDR2: WNHNN and SYGVQD (reference sequence). V was pared by 3 bases and J by 0 bases, with 12 bases between. CDR3 length: 15 amino acids. The DNA of the CDR3 is TGCGCCAGCAGTGATGATGAGGGGTCCTCCTACGAGCAGTACTTC. Translation gives CASSDDEGSSYEQYF.

A few counts support this clone. The chain links TRBV2 to TRBJ2-2, with TRBD2 identical over 9 bases. V trimming: 6 bases; J trimming: 3 bases; junction bases outside the gene matches: 8. This CDR3 spans 16 amino acids. CDR1 SNHLY and CDR2 FYNNEI come from the germline V gene. CDR3 in amino acids: CASRVGTSRYTGELFF. For the CDR3, the DNA is TGTGCCAGCAGGGTGGGGACTAGCAGATACACCGGGGAGCTGTTTTTT.

The rearrangement joins TRBV30 to TRBJ1-4, with TRBD1 matching 7 bases. Germline lookup yields CDR1 GTSNPN and CDR2 SVGIG (reference sequence). Trimming took 1 base from V and 4 from J; bases not matched to a gene: 6. This CDR3 contains 15 residues. The chain's CDR3 is CAWSDPTGSNEKLFF. The CDR3 coding sequence is TGTGCCTGGAGTGACCCGACAGGGAGTAATGAAAAACTGTTTTTT.

The CDR3 loop is CASSGSFGNSPLHF. Written as DNA, the CDR3 is TGTGCCAGCAGTGGATCTTTCGGCAATTCACCCCTCCACTTT. The rearrangement joins TRBV11-2 to TRBJ1-6, with D unresolved. V was shortened by 6 bases and J by 7 bases, with 13 bases between the two germline ends. The length of the CDR3 is 14 residues. The germline CDR1 and CDR2 sequences are SGHAT and FQNNGV.

This chain uses TRBV6-1 with TRBJ2-7; TRBD1 aligns across 8 bases. After removal of 5 bases from V and 1 base from J, the junction contained 7 bases not matched to a gene. The CDR3 loop spans 15 amino acids. Germline V gives CDR1 MNHNS, CDR2 SASEGT. The chain's CDR3 is CASSTWTGRSYEQYF. The CDR3 DNA reads as TGTGCCAGCAGTACCTGGACAGGGAGGTCCTACGAGCAGTACTTC.